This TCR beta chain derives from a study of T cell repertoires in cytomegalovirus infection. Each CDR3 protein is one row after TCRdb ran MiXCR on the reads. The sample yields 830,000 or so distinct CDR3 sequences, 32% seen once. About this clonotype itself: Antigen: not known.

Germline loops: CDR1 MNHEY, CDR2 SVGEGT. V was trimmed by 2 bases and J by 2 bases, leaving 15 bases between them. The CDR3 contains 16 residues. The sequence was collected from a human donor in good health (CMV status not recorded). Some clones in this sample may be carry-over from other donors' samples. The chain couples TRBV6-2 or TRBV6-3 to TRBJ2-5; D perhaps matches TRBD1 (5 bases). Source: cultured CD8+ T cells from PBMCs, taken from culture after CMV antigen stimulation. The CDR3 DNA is TGTGCCAGCAGTTACCCACGCGGACATAAACAAGAGACCCAGTACTTC. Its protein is CASSYPRGHKQETQYF.